The text below deals with one T cell receptor beta chain. V lost 1 base, J lost 4 bases, and 10 bases lay in between. Germline V gene sequence: CDR1 SGHTA, CDR2 FQGTGA. CDR3 length equals 14 residues. The data derive from a study of blood T cell repertoires in COVID-19. Across the whole study: The study drew acute and convalescent COVID-19 samples from the United States, Italy and Spain. Nucleic acid was either cDNA or gDNA, and it came from T cells, B-cell-depleted T cells, or PBMCs.

Per the study methods: Reference gene primer amplification yielded estimated nucleated cell counts. Repertoires were generated with immunoSEQ multiplex PCR, while TCRdb's copy carries only in-frame clones and drops some. The V and J calls and the clone size are those of that table, but D and trimming were determined from the DNA. The sample consists of 100,000 to 150,000 clones, approximately 81% of them appearing once. Sequencing input: peripheral blood. The J gene is TRBJ1-1, the V gene TRBV7-3, with no clear D. The receptor was isolated from a man aged 60 to 75 with acute or convalescent COVID-19. CDR3 bases: TGTGCCAGCAGCTTAAACGGGAGGGCCACTGAAGCTTTCTTT. Its translation is CASSLNGRATEAFF.